A selection of T cell receptor beta chains follows, all from one sample in a study of early T cells in non-severe SARS-CoV-2 infection. TCRdb re-analysed the 5' RACE reads in MiXCR, keeping a single row per CDR3 protein. The sample contains some 71,000 distinct CDR3 sequences, roughly an eighth of which appear only once. The sequencing input was whole blood. Receptor source: an adult who was a healthcare worker with PCR-confirmed SARS-CoV-2 infection or an uninfected control (not recorded which). Each CDR3 is given with its conserved first and last residue. A D gene is named only where the DNA matches it firmly. Only part of the rows carry a size: once, few, many, or a class if the clone is expanded.

J: TRBJ2-4; V: TRBV28; D: TRBD1; length: 16; size: few; CDR3: CASSTGTGGSKNIQYF; DNA: TGTGCCAGCAGTACCGGGACAGGGGGTTCCAAAAACATTCAGTACTTC
J: TRBJ2-5; V: TRBV6-5; D: -; length: 14; size: -; CDR3: CASSSPGIAARPDF; DNA: TGTGCCAGCAGTTCCCCGGGGATAGCGGCCCGGCCCGACTTC
J: TRBJ2-1; V: TRBV5-1; D: TRBD2; length: 13; size: -; CDR3: CASSLPGGNEQFF; DNA: TGCGCCAGCAGCTTGCCGGGGGGCAATGAGCAGTTCTTC
J: TRBJ2-1; V: TRBV7-3; D: -; length: 13; size: few; CDR3: CASSLRGSGEQFF; DNA: TGTGCCAGCAGCTTGAGGGGATCTGGGGAGCAGTTCTTC
J: TRBJ2-7; V: TRBV28; D: -; length: 11; size: -; CDR3: CASSYNVEQYF; DNA: TGTGCCAGCAGTTATAACGTGGAGCAGTACTTC
J: TRBJ1-6; V: TRBV6-5; D: -; length: 16; size: -; CDR3: CASSYSGRPPGSPLHF; DNA: TGTGCCAGCAGTTACTCGGGGCGTCCCCCAGGCTCACCCCTCCACTTT
J: TRBJ1-3; V: TRBV10-3; D: -; length: 12; size: once; CDR3: CAISGDLNTIYF; DNA: TGTGCCATCAGTGGGGACTTAAACACCATATATTTT
J: TRBJ1-4; V: TRBV7-2; D: -; length: 15; size: -; CDR3: CASSSGTDFNEKLFF; DNA: TGTGCCAGCAGCTCCGGGACCGACTTTAATGAAAAACTGTTTTTT
J: TRBJ2-5; V: TRBV7-2; D: -; length: 13; size: medium-sized; CDR3: CASSSQGNRPQYF; DNA: TGTGCCAGCAGCTCCCAGGGCAATCGGCCCCAGTACTTC
J: TRBJ2-1; V: TRBV18; D: TRBD2; length: 16; size: few; CDR3: CASSLAGGARDNEQFF; DNA: TGTGCCAGCTCCCTGGCCGGGGGGGCTCGGGACAATGAGCAGTTCTTC
J: TRBJ1-4; V: TRBV7-2; D: TRBD1; length: 14; size: many; CDR3: CASSTNRGNEKLFF; DNA: TGTGCCAGCAGCACGAACAGGGGTAATGAAAAACTGTTTTTT